This T cell receptor beta chain was captured by sequencing in a study of blood T cell repertoires in COVID-19. For the study at large: T cells, B-cell-depleted T cells, or PBMCs provided the cDNA or gDNA that served as material.

Participants were aged roughly 18 to 95 years, lived in roughly 23 US areas, and enrolled virtually. All recovered Cohort 3 donors got two negative PCRs, got clearance, or saw symptom resolution. Trimming pared 4 bases from V and 3 bases from J, leaving 13 bases between. Germline assignment: CDR1 SGHRS and CDR2 YFSETQ. The CDR3 runs 15 residues. In the original processing: For nucleated cells, counts were estimated from reference gene primer amplification. The assay was immunoSEQ multiplex PCR, and TCRdb's table has in-frame clones only and misses some. D and trimming were read from the DNA, whereas the V and J calls and clone size are those reported in that table. The top ten clones hold around 4.6% of a sample with fewer than 400,000 clones, 80% to 90% of them seen once.

The V call is TRBV5-1, the J call TRBJ1-4; perhaps TRBD1 as D (6 bases). The source is a man aged 25-45 years who had recovered from COVID-19. Sequencing input: PBMCs or T cells enriched from blood (not recorded which). This CDR3 is CASSHGQIPNEKLFF. DNA for the CDR3: TGCGCCAGCAGCCACGGACAGATTCCTAATGAAAAACTGTTTTTT.